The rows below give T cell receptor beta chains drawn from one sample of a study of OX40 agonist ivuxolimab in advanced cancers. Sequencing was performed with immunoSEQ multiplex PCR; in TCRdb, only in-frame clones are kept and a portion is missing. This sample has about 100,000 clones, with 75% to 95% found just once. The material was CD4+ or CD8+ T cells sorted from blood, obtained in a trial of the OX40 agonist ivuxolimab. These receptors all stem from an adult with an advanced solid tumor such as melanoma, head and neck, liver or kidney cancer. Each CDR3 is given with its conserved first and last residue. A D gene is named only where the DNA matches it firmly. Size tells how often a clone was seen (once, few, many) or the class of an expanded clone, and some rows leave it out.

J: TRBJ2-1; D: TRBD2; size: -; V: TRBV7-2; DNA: TGTGCCAGCAGCTACCCGGGACTAGCGGTCCGGAGCTCCTACAATGAGCAGTTCTTC; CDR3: CASSYPGLAVRSSYNEQFF
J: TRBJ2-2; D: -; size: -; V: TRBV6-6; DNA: TGTGCCAGCAACCTGCAGGGGAGGGCCGGGGAGCTGTTTTTT; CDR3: CASNLQGRAGELFF
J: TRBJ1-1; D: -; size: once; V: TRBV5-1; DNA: TGCGCCAGCAGCTTGGGCGGCCCAACTGAAGCTTTCTTT; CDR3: CASSLGGPTEAFF
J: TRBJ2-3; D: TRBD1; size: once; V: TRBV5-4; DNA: TGTGCCAGCAGCCCACCTGACAGGGTGGTGCAGTATTTT; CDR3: CASSPPDRVVQYF
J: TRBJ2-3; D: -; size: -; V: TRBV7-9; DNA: TGTGCCAGCAGCTTATACACCCGACAGGATACGCAGTATTTT; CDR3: CASSLYTRQDTQYF
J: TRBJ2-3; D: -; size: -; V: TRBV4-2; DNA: TGTGCCAGCAGCCAAGAGGGCAGGGGCACAGATACGCAGTATTTT; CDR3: CASSQEGRGTDTQYF
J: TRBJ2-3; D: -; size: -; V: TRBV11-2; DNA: TGTGCCAGCAGGTTTATCACAGATACGCAGTATTTT; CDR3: CASRFITDTQYF
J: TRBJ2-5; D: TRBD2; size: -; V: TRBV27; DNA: TGTGCCAGCAGTTTACGGGAGGGAGAGACCCAGTACTTC; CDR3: CASSLREGETQYF
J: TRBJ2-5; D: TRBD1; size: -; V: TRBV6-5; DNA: TGTGCCAGCAGGGGGACAGGGGAAGAGACCCAGTACTTC; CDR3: CASRGTGEETQYF
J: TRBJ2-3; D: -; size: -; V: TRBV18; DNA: TGTGCCAGCTCACCAAGGGGTCCACCAACAGATACGCAGTATTTT; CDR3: CASSPRGPPTDTQYF
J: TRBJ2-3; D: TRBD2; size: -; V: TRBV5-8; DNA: TGTGCCAGCAGCTTGGCTAGCGGGTTCGCAGATACGCAGTATTTT; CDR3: CASSLASGFADTQYF
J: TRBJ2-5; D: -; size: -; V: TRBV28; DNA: TGTGCCAGCAGTTTGGGGCCAGAGACCCAGTACTTC; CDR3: CASSLGPETQYF
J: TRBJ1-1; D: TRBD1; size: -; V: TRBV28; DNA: TGTGCCACCATGACAGGGGGAACTGAAGCTTTCTTT; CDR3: CATMTGGTEAFF
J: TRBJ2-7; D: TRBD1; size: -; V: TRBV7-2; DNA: TGTGCCAGCAGCGCCCGGACAGGAGGAGCATTCGAGCAGTACTTC; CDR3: CASSARTGGAFEQYF
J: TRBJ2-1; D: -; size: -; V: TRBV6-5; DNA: TGTGCCAGCAGTTACGGCGGGTTGGGCTCCTACAATGAGCAGTTCTTC; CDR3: CASSYGGLGSYNEQFF
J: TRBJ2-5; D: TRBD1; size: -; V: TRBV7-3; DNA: TGTGCCAGCAGCATGGGACAGGGGTTAACAGAGACCCAGTACTTC; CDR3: CASSMGQGLTETQYF
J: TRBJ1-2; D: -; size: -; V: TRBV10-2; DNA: TGCGCCAGCACCCCTTCAGGGCAGAACTATGGCTACACCTTC; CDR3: CASTPSGQNYGYTF
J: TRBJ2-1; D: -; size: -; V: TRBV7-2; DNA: TGTGCCAGCGAAATAGAACGCTCCTACAATGAGCAGTTCTTC; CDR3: CASEIERSYNEQFF
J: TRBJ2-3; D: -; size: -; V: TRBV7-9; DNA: TGTGCCAGCAGTTCTCCGGAGCGGTTCACAGATACGCAGTATTTT; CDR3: CASSSPERFTDTQYF
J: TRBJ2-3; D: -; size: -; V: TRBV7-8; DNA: TGTGCCAGCAGCTTAAATCACGTCGGGGCGGGGACGCAGTATTTT; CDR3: CASSLNHVGAGTQYF
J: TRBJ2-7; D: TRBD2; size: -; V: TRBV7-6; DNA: TGTGCCAGCAGCTGGGCGGGAGTTAGCGAGCAGTACTTC; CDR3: CASSWAGVSEQYF
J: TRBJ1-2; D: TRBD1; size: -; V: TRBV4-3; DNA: TGCGCCAGCAGCCAAGATTCTCACACAGGGGCCTATGGCTACACCTTC; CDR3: CASSQDSHTGAYGYTF
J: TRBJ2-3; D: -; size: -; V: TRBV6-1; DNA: TGTGCCAGCAGTGAAGCGGGAGGAACGGATACGCAGTATTTT; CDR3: CASSEAGGTDTQYF
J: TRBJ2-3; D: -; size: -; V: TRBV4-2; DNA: TGTGCCAGCAGCCAAGGGGCAGGGAAGAGGAATACGCAGTATTTT; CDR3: CASSQGAGKRNTQYF
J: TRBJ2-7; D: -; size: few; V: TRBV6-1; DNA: TGTGCCAGCAGTGCCGGAGGGGGATACGAGCAGTACTTC; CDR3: CASSAGGGYEQYF
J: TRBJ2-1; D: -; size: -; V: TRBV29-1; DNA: TGCAGCGTTGACAGGGTGGCCTCCTACAATGAGCAGTTCTTC; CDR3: CSVDRVASYNEQFF
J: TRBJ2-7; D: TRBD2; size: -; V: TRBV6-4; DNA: TGTGCCAGCAGGCAGACTAGCGGGAGATCCGAGCAGTACTTC; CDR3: CASRQTSGRSEQYF
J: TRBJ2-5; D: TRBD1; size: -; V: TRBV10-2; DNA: TGCGCCAGCAGGGTAGACAGGGGGCGGGCGGAGACCCAGTACTTC; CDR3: CASRVDRGRAETQYF
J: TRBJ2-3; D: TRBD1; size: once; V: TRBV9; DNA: TGTGCCAGCAGCGTAGCCCCCAGACAGGGGGAAGATACGCAGTATTTT; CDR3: CASSVAPRQGEDTQYF
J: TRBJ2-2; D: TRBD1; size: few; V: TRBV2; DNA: TGTGCCAGCAGCGACGGGACAGGGGGCGTCCCCGGGGAGCTGTTTTTT; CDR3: CASSDGTGGVPGELFF
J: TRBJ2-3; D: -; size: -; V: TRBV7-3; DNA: TGTGCCAGCAGCTTAAGCGGGGCCGCTTCAGATACGCAGTATTTT; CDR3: CASSLSGAASDTQYF
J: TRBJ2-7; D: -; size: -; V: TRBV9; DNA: TGTGCCAGCAGCCCCCAAAATGTAGGGTACGAGCAGTACTTC; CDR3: CASSPQNVGYEQYF
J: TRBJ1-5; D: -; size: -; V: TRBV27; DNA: TGTGCCAGCAGCCGACTACCTCCGGACCAGCAAGGTCAGCCCCAGCATTTT; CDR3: CASSRLPPDQQGQPQHF
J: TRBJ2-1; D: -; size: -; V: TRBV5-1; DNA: TGCGCCAGCAGCTTGGTGGCGGGCTTCGACAATGAGCAGTTCTTC; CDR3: CASSLVAGFDNEQFF
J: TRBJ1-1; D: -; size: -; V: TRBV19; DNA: TGTGCCAGTAGTATAGGGTACATGAACACTGAAGCTTTCTTT; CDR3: CASSIGYMNTEAFF
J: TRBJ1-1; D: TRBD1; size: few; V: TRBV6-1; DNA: TGTGCCAGCAGTGATCCGGGACAGTACACTGAAGCTTTCTTT; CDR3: CASSDPGQYTEAFF
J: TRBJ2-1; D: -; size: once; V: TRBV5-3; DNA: TGTGCCAGAAGCCCCCCCGTAAATGAGCAGTTCTTC; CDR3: CARSPPVNEQFF
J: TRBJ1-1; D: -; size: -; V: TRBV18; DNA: TGTGCCAGCTCAGCACAGGGTAACACTGAAGCTTTCTTT; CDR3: CASSAQGNTEAFF
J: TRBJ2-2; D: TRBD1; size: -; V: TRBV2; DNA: TGTGCCAGCAGTTTACAGGGGCTACTCACCGGGGAGCTGTTTTTT; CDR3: CASSLQGLLTGELFF
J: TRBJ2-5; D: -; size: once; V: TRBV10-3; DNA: TGTGCCATCGCAGGCGGACCGGAGACCCAGTACTTC; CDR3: CAIAGGPETQYF
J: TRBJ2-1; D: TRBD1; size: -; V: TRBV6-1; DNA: TGTGCCAGCACCAACAGGGGGCGCGGTGAGCAGTTCTTC; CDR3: CASTNRGRGEQFF
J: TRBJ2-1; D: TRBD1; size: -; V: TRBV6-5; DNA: TGTGCCAGCCGCAGACAGGGTAACTACAATGAGCAGTTCTTC; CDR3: CASRRQGNYNEQFF
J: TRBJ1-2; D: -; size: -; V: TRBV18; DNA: TGTGCCAGCTCAGACAGGAAGGGAGGCTACACCTTC; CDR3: CASSDRKGGYTF
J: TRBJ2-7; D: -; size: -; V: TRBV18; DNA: TGTGCCAGCTCACCAGCCCTCTCCTACGAGCAGTACTTC; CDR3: CASSPALSYEQYF
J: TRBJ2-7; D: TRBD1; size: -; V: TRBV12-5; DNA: TGTGCTAGTGGTTTGCCATGGACAGGGCGGTCTGGGAACGAGCAGTACTTC; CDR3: CASGLPWTGRSGNEQYF
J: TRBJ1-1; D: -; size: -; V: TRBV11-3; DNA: TGTGCCAGCAGCTTAAATACGAACACTGAAGCTTTCTTT; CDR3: CASSLNTNTEAFF
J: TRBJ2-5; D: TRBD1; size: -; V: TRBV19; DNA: TGTGCCAGTAAGGACAGGGGAGGGCCGATGGGGGAGACCCAGTACTTC; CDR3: CASKDRGGPMGETQYF
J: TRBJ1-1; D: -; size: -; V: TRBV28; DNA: TGTGCCAGCAGTTTTCTCAGCTTGAACACTGAAGCTTTCTTT; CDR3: CASSFLSLNTEAFF
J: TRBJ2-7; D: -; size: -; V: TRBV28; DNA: TGTGCCAGCAGACAGGGTTCTGATTACGAGCAGTACTTC; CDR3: CASRQGSDYEQYF